The sequence of this TCR beta chain was determined in a study of response to subunit inactivated influenza vaccine. Germline-derived CDR1 and CDR2 are DFQATT and SNEGSKA (reference sequence). With 0 bases removed from V and 10 bases from J, the gap between germline ends came to 9 bases. This CDR3 contains 11 residues. Findings and caveats of the study: Authors suggested each seasonal flu vaccination may recruit only limited numbers of new T cells.

Via MiXCR, TCRdb re-called the RT-PCR reads, giving one row per CDR3 protein. The table lists some 850,000 distinct CDR3 sequences, 15% to 20% of them singletons. To note about this clonotype: What it recognizes is unknown.

The chain is built from TRBV20-1 and TRBJ1-1, with a weak D call TRBD1 (5 bases). The sequencing here drew on PBMCs from blood, taken less than 6 days after vaccination. This TCR derives from a man aged 45-60 years who received an inactivated influenza vaccine. The CDR3 loop reads CSARDGRGAFF. CDR3 in DNA: TGCAGTGCTAGAGATGGGAGGGGAGCTTTCTTT.